The 29 T cell receptor beta chains presented below share a single source sample, sequenced in a study of blood T cells in healthy people across ages. A sample-barcoded 5' primer and a J-beta primer mix were used in a second PCR of roughly 7 to 11 cycles. TCRdb fed the 5' RACE reads into MiXCR, producing one record per CDR3 protein. The table shows about a million distinct CDR3 sequences, with 51% occurring only once. The sequencing sample was made of blood. The receptors here all came from a woman aged 55-75 years in good health.

This clonotype was found a few times. The DNA of the CDR3 is TGTGCCAGCAGCCCCCGCGGTGCGACACCGGAGCAGTTCTTC. Residues: CASSPRGATPEQFF. The chain is built from TRBV7-9 and TRBJ2-1; D not certain. Trimming stripped 5 bases from V and 10 bases from J, with 18 bases between. Germline CDR1 and CDR2: SEHNR and FQNEAQ (reference sequence). This CDR3 contains 14 residues.

V is TRBV7-2 and J is TRBJ2-4; 9 bases are a match to TRBD1. The last part of the DNA fits TRBJ2-7 better; the J call may be wrong. This CDR3 region has 18 residues. Germline values: CDR1 SGHTA, CDR2 FQGNSA. CDR3 DNA sequence: TGTGCCAGCAGCGTCCATCCGTCACCGGGACAGGGCGACCACGAGCAGTACTTC. This translates into CASSVHPSPGQGDHEQYF.

The gene calls are TRBV6-2 or TRBV6-3 and TRBJ1-2; D is uncertain. From germline, CDR1 is MNHEY and CDR2 SVGEGT. CDR3 length: 12 residues. V was clipped by 0 bases and J by 8 bases, with 7 bases between them. The CDR3 DNA follows: TGTGCCAGCAGTTACTCGAAGGGCGGCTACACCTTC. It encodes CASSYSKGGYTF.

This clonotype has a handful of counts. The rearrangement joins TRBV29-1 to TRBJ1-2; D gene ambiguous. Germline V gene sequence: CDR1 SQVTM, CDR2 ANQGSEA. Trimming removed 5 bases from V and 0 bases from J, with 10 bases in between. The CDR3 runs 13 residues. The CDR3 protein is CSVLRSANYGYTF. CDR3 nucleotide sequence: TGCAGCGTTCTCCGCTCAGCTAACTATGGCTACACCTTC.

This clonotype was counted between two and nine times. The rearrangement joins TRBV27 to TRBJ2-7; TRBD2 matches at 7 bases. With 4 bases clipped from V and 1 base from J, the junction kept 10 bases outside the gene matches. The CDR3 runs to 16 residues. The germline V gene has CDR1 MNHEY and CDR2 SMNVEV (reference sequence). The CDR3 coding sequence is TGTGCCAGCAGTTGGAGACTAGCTTCATCTTCCTACGAGCAGTACTTC. Translating gives CASSWRLASSSYEQYF.

The J gene is TRBJ2-7, the V gene TRBV28; 8 bases agree with TRBD2. V gave up 7 bases and J gave up 2 bases; unmatched junction bases: 13. The CDR3 has 16 residues. Germline V lookup: CDR1 MDHEN, CDR2 SYDVKM. As DNA, the CDR3 is TGTGCCAGCACCCCTTGGCTAGCGGGTGTCACCTACGAGCAGTACTTC. It yields the protein CASTPWLAGVTYEQYF.

This rearrangement joins TRBV29-1 to TRBJ2-6; D uncertain. Trimming pared 6 bases from V and 1 base from J, leaving 13 bases between. The CDR3 has 15 amino acids. Germline V gives CDR1 SQVTM, CDR2 ANQGSEA. CDR3 protein: CSVSTLESGANVLTF. DNA of the CDR3: TGCAGCGTCTCGACCCTAGAGTCTGGGGCCAACGTCCTGACTTTC. The complete variable domain, with remaining parts taken from reference TRBV29-1 and TRBJ2-6, reads SAVISQKPSRDICQRGTSLTIQCQVDSQVTMMFWYRQQPGQSLTLIATANQGSEATYESGFVIDKFPISRPNLTFSTLTVSNMSPEDSSIYLCSVSTLESGANVLTFGAGSRLTVL.

V usage is TRBV10-3 and J usage is TRBJ2-1; 12 bases are a match to TRBD1. V shed 3 bases and J 7 bases; nucleotides not matched to a gene: 16. This CDR3 is 19 amino acids long. Germline CDR1 and CDR2: ENHRY and SYGVKD. The CDR3 region has the DNA TGTGCCATCAGTGATTTCGTTAAAACGGGACAGGGGGCAGAGAATGAGCAGTTCTTC. Residues: CAISDFVKTGQGAENEQFF.

This chain connects TRBV7-9 to TRBJ2-4; no definite D call. The J call may be faulty, since TRBJ2-7 better matches the DNA end. Germline V lookup: CDR1 SEHNR, CDR2 FQNEAQ (reference sequence). CDR3 length: 12 residues. CDR3: CASSFEWGEQYF. The CDR3 DNA reads TGTGCCAGCAGTTTTGAATGGGGCGAGCAGTACTTC.

This clonotype was counted a few times. The V gene is TRBV7-9, the J gene TRBJ2-7, with TRBD2 identical over 7 bases. The end of the DNA is better explained by TRBJ2-5, so the J call may be wrong. The germline CDR1 and CDR2 sequences are SEHNR and FQNEAQ (reference sequence). CDR3 length equals 14 residues. CDR3 nucleotide sequence: TGTGCCAGCAGCTCCCGACTAGCAGTTGAGACCCAGTACTTC. Translation: CASSSRLAVETQYF.

This rearrangement joins TRBV6-2 or TRBV6-3 to TRBJ2-1; TRBD1 matches 7 bases. The CDR3 contains 15 residues. V lost 4 bases and J lost 4; bases outside the gene matches: 7. Germline V lookup: CDR1 MNHEY, CDR2 SVGEGT. In DNA form, the CDR3 reads TGTGCCAGCAGTTCCCGGGACAGAAGTTACAATGAGCAGTTCTTC. Translated: CASSSRDRSYNEQFF.

The rearrangement links TRBV20-1 to TRBJ2-1; a weak D match, TRBD1 (5 bases). Germline-derived CDR1 and CDR2 are DFQATT and SNEGSKA (reference sequence). Trimming took 0 bases from V and 8 from J, leaving 17 bases between them. The CDR3 spans 15 residues. The CDR3 nucleotides are TGCAGTGCTAGAGATAGTACAGGCCAGGACGATGAGCAGTTCTTC. It translates to CSARDSTGQDDEQFF.

V usage is TRBV2 and J usage is TRBJ1-2; D may be TRBD1 (6 bases). V was shortened by 4 bases and J by 9 bases, with 15 bases between the two germline ends. Germline lookup yields CDR1 SNHLY and CDR2 FYNNEI. The CDR3 spans 13 residues. The CDR3 spells CASSARQGHSYTF. The CDR3 DNA reads TGTGCCAGCAGTGCACGTCAGGGGCACAGCTACACCTTC.

This clonotype was seen a handful of times. This sequence joins TRBV7-9 and TRBJ2-7; no reliable D call. This CDR3 region has 15 residues. The germline V gene has CDR1 SEHNR and CDR2 FQNEAQ (reference sequence). The germline V and J ends were trimmed by 5 bases and 0 bases, with 14 bases remaining between them. The CDR3 sequence is CASSPRRANSYEQYF. The CDR3 nucleotides are TGTGCCAGCAGCCCCCGACGGGCTAACTCCTACGAGCAGTACTTC.

The J gene is TRBJ1-2, the V gene TRBV7-8, with 12 bases identical to TRBD1. Looked up from germline, CDR1 is SGHVS and CDR2 is FQNEAQ. The V segment lost 6 bases and the J segment 1 base; nucleotides outside the gene matches: 6. This CDR3 is built from 16 residues. The chain's CDR3 is CASSTGTGGFNYGYTF. DNA of the CDR3: TGTGCCAGCAGTACCGGGACAGGGGGCTTTAACTATGGCTACACCTTC.

V and J are TRBV4-2 and TRBJ2-3; tentatively, D is TRBD1 (5 bases). The CDR3 is 14 residues long. Looked up from germline, CDR1 is LGHNA and CDR2 is YNFKEQ. The ends were cut back, 0 bases at V and 6 bases at J, with 10 bases in the middle. The CDR3 loop is CASSQDRALDTQYF. CDR3 DNA sequence: TGTGCCAGCAGCCAAGACAGGGCCTTGGATACGCAGTATTTT.

Concerning this clonotype itself: Given a much more abundant clone one base away, this may be a read error. The rearrangement links TRBV20-1 to TRBJ2-5, with 7 positions matching TRBD1. The J call is in doubt because the DNA end fits TRBJ2-7 better. This CDR3 contains 15 residues. Germline CDR1 reads DFQATT; CDR2 reads SNEGSKA (reference sequence). The CDR3 here is CSARVRPQGRCEQYF. CDR3 sequence (DNA): TGCAGTGCCAGAGTAAGACCACAGGGGCGGTGCGAGCAGTACTTC.

With respect to this clonotype: Compared with germline, one end of the junction differs, possibly owing to a read error. This chain joins TRBV2 and TRBJ2-2; D is perhaps TRBD2 (6 bases). CDR3 size: 16 residues. Looked up from germline, CDR1 is SNHLY and CDR2 is FYNNEI. The CDR3 DNA sequence: TGTGCCAGCAGTGCGGTGGGGGGACGAAGCACCGGGGAGTTGTTTTTT. It is translated as CASSAVGGRSTGELFF. The variable domain in full, completed from reference TRBV2 and TRBJ2-2, reads EPEVTQTPSHQVTQMGQEVILRCVPISNHLYFYWYRQILGQKVEFLVSFYNNEISEKSEIFDDQFSVERPDGSNFTLKIRSTKLEDSAMYFCASSAVGGRSTGELFFGEGSRLTVL.

The gene calls are TRBV4-2 and TRBJ1-3, with TRBD1 as a possible D gene (6 bases). Trimming shortened V by 3 bases and J by 0 bases, and 21 bases separated the two germline ends. CDR1 and CDR2 from the germline V gene are LGHNA and YNFKEQ. CDR3 length: 19 residues. CDR3 bases: TGTGCCAGCAGCCAGGTTTTAAAGGGGGGATTAGGCTCTGGAAACACCATATATTTT. Translating gives CASSQVLKGGLGSGNTIYF.

This clonotype was picked up a small number of times. The CDR3 spells CSARDAGKPFQETQYF. The CDR3 region has the DNA TGCAGTGCTAGAGATGCAGGGAAGCCATTCCAAGAGACCCAGTACTTC. The V gene is TRBV20-1, the J gene TRBJ2-5; possible D gene TRBD1, 5 bases. The CDR3 extends over 16 amino acids. Between the trimmed V and J ends, which lost 0 bases and 1 base, there was a span of 15 bases. Germline V lookup: CDR1 DFQATT, CDR2 SNEGSKA (reference sequence).

CDR3 residues: CASSLRGFETQYF. CDR3 nucleotide sequence: TGTGCCAGCAGCTTACGGGGGTTTGAGACCCAGTACTTC. The J gene is TRBJ2-5, the V gene TRBV7-8; maybe TRBD2 (6 bases). Germline V gene data show CDR1 as SGHVS and CDR2 as FQNEAQ. This CDR3 has 13 amino acids. V gave up 2 bases and J gave up 5 bases, with 9 bases separating them. The full variable domain, rest sourced from reference TRBV7-8 and TRBJ2-5, is GAGVSQSPRYKVAKRGQDVALRCDPISGHVSLFWYQQALGQGPEFLTYFQNEAQLDKSGLPSDRFFAERPEGSVSTLKIQRTQQEDSAVYLCASSLRGFETQYFGPGTRLLVL.

The rearrangement uses TRBV6-5 and TRBJ1-1, with D possibly being TRBD1 (5 bases). The V end lost 3 bases, the J end lost 1 base, and 12 bases lay between the germline ends. Germline CDR1 MNHEY, CDR2 SVGAGI. CDR3 length equals 15 residues. The CDR3 DNA reads TGTGCCAGCAGTTATAAGGGACTGGGGAACACTGAAGCTTTCTTT. The encoded protein is CASSYKGLGNTEAFF.

The DNA for the CDR3 is TGTGCCAGCACCCTCCCAGGTCTGGGGAGGAATGAGCAGTTCTTC. This codes for CASTLPGLGRNEQFF. The chain links TRBV5-5 to TRBJ2-1; TRBD2 might be the D (6 bases). The CDR3 is 15 residues long. Trimming shortened V by 6 bases and J by 7 bases, and 20 bases separated the two germline ends. CDR1 and CDR2 from the germline V gene are SGHKS and YYEKEE (reference sequence).

This clonotype was detected only once. This chain uses TRBV12-3 or TRBV12-4 with TRBJ2-7; D might be TRBD1 or TRBD2, each matching 5 bases. The CDR3 totals 16 residues. V was trimmed by 4 bases and J by 2 bases, leaving 18 bases between them. The CDR3 loop is CASSSMGDGHTYEQYF. The CDR3 region has the DNA TGTGCCAGCAGTTCTATGGGGGACGGACACACCTACGAGCAGTACTTC.

V usage is TRBV3-1 and J usage is TRBJ2-1; D unclear. Germline CDR1 reads LGHDT; CDR2 reads YNNKEL (reference sequence). The CDR3 loop spans 14 amino acids. V lost 5 bases, J lost 7 bases, and 15 bases lay in between. For the CDR3, the DNA is TGTGCCAGCAGCAAACGGGCCTACGGGAATGAGCAGTTCTTC. Translating it yields CASSKRAYGNEQFF.

CDR3 in amino acids: CASSLGGGLAKNIQYF. The CDR3 DNA reads TGTGCCAGCAGTTTAGGAGGGGGGCTAGCCAAAAACATTCAGTACTTC. This rearrangement joins TRBV28 to TRBJ2-4; D may be TRBD1 or TRBD2 (6 bases each). Per the germline V gene, CDR1 is MDHEN and CDR2 is SYDVKM. The V gene lost 2 bases and the J gene lost 0 bases, with 11 bases spanning the gap. The CDR3 is made up of 16 amino acids.

This clonotype was detected a few times. This sequence joins TRBV5-1 and TRBJ2-3; the D gene is possibly TRBD1 (5 bases). The V gene's germline CDR1 is SGHRS and CDR2 YFSETQ. The CDR3 sequence is 16 residues long. V was cut by 4 bases and J by 5 bases, with 20 bases left in between. In DNA, the CDR3 is TGCGCCAGCAGCCCCCAGTCAAACAGGATGGGAGATACGCAGTATTTT. Translated: CASSPQSNRMGDTQYF.

DNA of the CDR3: TGTGCCAGCAGCCGACAGGGGGCTGACACAGATACGCAGTATTTT. This codes for CASSRQGADTDTQYF. The V and J genes are TRBV5-6 and TRBJ2-3; 10 nucleotides agree with TRBD1. Germline V gene data show CDR1 as SGHDT and CDR2 as YYEEEE. The ends lost 4 bases at V and 2 bases at J; junction bases unmatched: 4. The length of the CDR3 is 15 residues.

The chain has TRBV3-1 and TRBJ2-2; D may be TRBD1 (5 bases). This CDR3 comprises 13 residues. Germline V gives CDR1 LGHDT, CDR2 YNNKEL (reference sequence). The V end was cut by 2 bases, the J end by 6 bases, with 7 bases between. The CDR3 region is CASSQRGPGELFF. The CDR3 coding sequence is TGTGCCAGCAGCCAAAGGGGTCCCGGGGAGCTGTTTTTT.